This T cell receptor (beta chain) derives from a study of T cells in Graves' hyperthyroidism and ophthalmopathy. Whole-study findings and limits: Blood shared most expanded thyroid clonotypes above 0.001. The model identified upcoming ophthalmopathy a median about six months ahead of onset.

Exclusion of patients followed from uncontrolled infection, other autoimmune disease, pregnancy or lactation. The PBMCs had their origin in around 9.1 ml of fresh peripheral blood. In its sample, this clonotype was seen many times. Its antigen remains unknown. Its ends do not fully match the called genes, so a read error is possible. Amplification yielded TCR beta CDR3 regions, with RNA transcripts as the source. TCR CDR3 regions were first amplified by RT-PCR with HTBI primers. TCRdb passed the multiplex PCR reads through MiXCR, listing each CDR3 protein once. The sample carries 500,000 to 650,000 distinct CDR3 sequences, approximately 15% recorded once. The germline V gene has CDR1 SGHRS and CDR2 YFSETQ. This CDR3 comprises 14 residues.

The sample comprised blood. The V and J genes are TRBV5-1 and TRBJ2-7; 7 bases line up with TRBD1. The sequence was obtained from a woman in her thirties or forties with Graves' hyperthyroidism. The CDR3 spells CASSLEGGPYEQYF. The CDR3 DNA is TGTGCCAGCAGCTTAGAAGGGGGCCCCTACGAGCAGTACTTC.